Listed here are 27 T cell receptor beta chains from one sample, sequenced in a study of blood T cell repertoires in COVID-19. Sequenced by immunoSEQ multiplex PCR; TCRdb stores in-frame clones only, minus some. The sample has roughly 250,000 clones, roughly four fifths seen once. Sequenced sample: peripheral blood. The receptors were gathered from a woman of 80 years or more with acute or convalescent COVID-19.

This rearrangement joins TRBV28 to TRBJ2-1; 13 bases agree with TRBD2. With V trimmed by 6 bases and J by 8 bases, 10 bases remained unmatched. Germline V gene data show CDR1 as MDHEN and CDR2 as SYDVKM. The length of the CDR3 is 16 residues. The CDR3 spells CASRGPGTSGVDEQFF. CDR3 nucleotides: TGTGCCAGCAGAGGCCCCGGGACTAGCGGGGTGGATGAGCAGTTCTTC. The whole variable domain, filled in from reference TRBV28 and TRBJ2-1, reads DVKVTQSSRYLVKRTGEKVFLECVQDMDHENMFWYRQDPGLGLRLIYFSYDVKMKEKGDIPEGYSVSREKKERFSLILESASTNQTSMYLCASRGPGTSGVDEQFFGPGTRLTVL.

The V and J genes are TRBV5-6 and TRBJ2-1; 7 bases map to TRBD1. J was trimmed by 3 bases and V by 0 bases; bases with no gene match: 3. This CDR3 spans 15 amino acids. From germline, CDR1 is SGHDT and CDR2 YYEEEE. CDR3 nucleotides: TGTGCCAGCAGCTTGGTCAGGGGGAGCTACAATGAGCAGTTCTTC. It yields the protein CASSLVRGSYNEQFF. Full variable domain (rest looked up from reference TRBV5-6 and TRBJ2-1): DAGVTQSPTHLIKTRGQQVTLRCSPKSGHDTVSWYQQALGQGPQFIFQYYEEEERQRGNFPDRFSGHQFPNYSSELNVNALLLGDSALYLCASSLVRGSYNEQFFGPGTRLTVL.

The V and J genes are TRBV9 and TRBJ2-2, with D possibly being TRBD1 (5 bases). This CDR3 comprises 16 residues. V was shortened by 4 bases and J by 4 bases, with 17 bases between the two germline ends. CDR1 SGDLS and CDR2 YYNGEE come from the germline V gene. As DNA, the CDR3 is TGTGCCAGCAGCCCACAACGCCCAACAGGCACCGGGGAGCTGTTTTTT. It specifies CASSPQRPTGTGELFF.

This clone was counted only a few times. The V call is TRBV7-6, the J call TRBJ2-2; tentative D call: TRBD1 (5 bases). The ends were cut back, 5 bases at V and 0 bases at J, with 10 bases in the middle. The CDR3 covers 15 residues. Per the germline V gene, CDR1 is SGHVS and CDR2 is FNYEAQ. This CDR3 reads CASSRTPSNTGELFF. The CDR3 coding sequence is TGTGCCAGCAGCCGGACACCCTCGAACACCGGGGAGCTGTTTTTT. The variable domain in full, with the rest retrieved from reference TRBV7-6 and TRBJ2-2, is GAGVSQSPRYKVTKRGQDVALRCDPISGHVSLYWYRQALGQGPEFLTYFNYEAQQDKSGLPNDRFSAERPEGSISTLTIQRTEQRDSAMYRCASSRTPSNTGELFFGEGSRLTVL.

The chain couples TRBV2 to TRBJ1-3; 8 bases are shared with TRBD1. Germline CDR1 SNHLY, CDR2 FYNNEI. The CDR3 extends over 16 amino acids. V lost 0 bases and J lost 0; bases outside the gene matches: 1. In nucleotides, the CDR3 is TGTGCCAGCAGTGAAGCCCAGGGGGCCTCTGGAAACACCATATATTTT. Translated, it gives CASSEAQGASGNTIYF.

This sequence joins TRBV4-2 and TRBJ2-3; TRBD2 matches 10 bases. After removal of 4 bases from V and 5 bases from J, the junction contained 15 bases not matched to a gene. This CDR3 comprises 18 residues. Germline V gene sequence: CDR1 LGHNA, CDR2 YNFKEQ. CDR3 loop: CASSPPSPGVAGGDTQYF. DNA for the CDR3: TGTGCCAGCAGCCCTCCGTCCCCGGGGGTAGCGGGGGGAGATACGCAGTATTTT.

A remark on this clone: Sequence at one end of the junction differs from germline and may be a read error. The V call is TRBV6-1, the J call TRBJ2-5; D possibly corresponds to TRBD1 (6 bases). The CDR3 has 13 residues. The germline V gene encodes CDR1 MNHNS and CDR2 SASEGT. The CDR3 DNA follows: TGTGCCAGCAGTGACAGGGGCCAAGCGACCCAGTACTTC. As protein: CASSDRGQATQYF.

The J gene is TRBJ2-5, the V gene TRBV7-8, with 9 bases identical to TRBD2. CDR1 and CDR2 from the germline V gene are SGHVS and FQNEAQ. V lost 1 base to trimming and J lost 2 bases; unmatched junction nucleotides: 5. The CDR3 sequence is 16 residues long. CDR3 protein: CASSLGPAGGQETQYF. CDR3 nucleotides: TGTGCCAGCAGCTTAGGTCCAGCGGGGGGACAAGAGACCCAGTACTTC.

This chain connects TRBV7-9 to TRBJ2-1, with 8 nucleotides matching TRBD2. This CDR3 comprises 14 residues. CDR1 and CDR2 from the germline V gene are SEHNR and FQNEAQ (reference sequence). The ends lost 3 bases at V and 5 bases at J; junction bases unmatched: 3. The CDR3 DNA follows: TGTGCCAGCAGCTTGACGGGGGGGCACAATGAGCAGTTCTTC. This encodes CASSLTGGHNEQFF.

This chain links TRBV2 with TRBJ2-1; 11 bases map to TRBD2. The CDR3 runs 13 residues. Germline-derived CDR1 and CDR2 are SNHLY and FYNNEI. After removal of 4 bases from V and 15 bases from J, the junction contained 8 bases not matched to a gene. The CDR3 loop reads CASSANSGGALFF. The DNA for the CDR3 is TGTGCCAGCAGTGCGAATAGCGGGGGGGCGCTGTTCTTC.

The gene calls are TRBV4-2 and TRBJ1-1; no firm D call. CDR3 length: 15 amino acids. V was shortened by 0 bases and J by 5 bases, with 13 bases between the two germline ends. Germline loops: CDR1 LGHNA, CDR2 YNFKEQ. CDR3 sequence: CASSQEAGWGTEAFF. The CDR3 bases are TGTGCCAGCAGCCAAGAAGCGGGGTGGGGAACTGAAGCTTTCTTT.

This clone has only one observation. The V gene is TRBV4-1, the J gene TRBJ2-6; a weak D match, TRBD2 (7 bases). V lost 0 bases and J 0 bases, leaving 18 bases between the germline ends. CDR3 length: 20 residues. CDR1 and CDR2 from the germline V gene are MGHRA and YSYEKL. The CDR3 protein is CASSQEDGGGLLSGANVLTF. The CDR3 DNA sequence: TGCGCCAGCAGCCAAGAAGATGGGGGGGGCCTCCTCTCTGGGGCCAACGTCCTGACTTTC.

The gene calls are TRBV21-1 and TRBJ1-5. TRBV21-1 is termed a pseudogene. The CDR3 contains 14 residues. The CDR3 bases are TGTGCCAGCAGTCGCGGGGCCCGTCCTCAGCCCCAGCATTTT. Amino acid sequence: CASSRGARPQPQHF.

This chain connects TRBV29-1 to TRBJ2-4, with D unresolved. V shed 4 bases and J shed 4 bases, with 8 bases lying between them. Germline V gene sequence: CDR1 SQVTM, CDR2 ANQGSEA. This CDR3 spans 12 amino acids. The CDR3 nucleotides read TGCAGCGTTGTTGCCGAGAAAAACATTCAGTACTTC. Translated, it gives CSVVAEKNIQYF. Complete variable domain (other parts from reference TRBV29-1 and TRBJ2-4): SAVISQKPSRDICQRGTSLTIQCQVDSQVTMMFWYRQQPGQSLTLIATANQGSEATYESGFVIDKFPISRPNLTFSTLTVSNMSPEDSSIYLCSVVAEKNIQYFGAGTRLSVL.

This chain links TRBV4-2 with TRBJ1-6; the D gene is possibly TRBD1 (5 bases). This CDR3 region has 16 residues. V shed 0 bases and J shed 10 bases, with 16 bases lying between them. CDR1 and CDR2 (germline): LGHNA, YNFKEQ. CDR3 DNA: TGTGCCAGCAGCCAAGATAGGGGTGGAAGTGACTCACCCCTCCACTTT. It translates to CASSQDRGGSDSPLHF.

The rearrangement links TRBV6-5 to TRBJ2-7; TRBD1 aligns across 7 bases. The ends lost 0 bases at V and 5 bases at J; junction bases unmatched: 4. The CDR3 is made up of 14 amino acids. Germline loops: CDR1 MNHEY, CDR2 SVGAGI. For the CDR3, the DNA is TGTGCCAGCAGTTACTCGTCGACAGGGAACGAGCAGTACTTC. Protein: CASSYSSTGNEQYF.

Here the CDR3 DNA reads TGTGCCAGCAGGGGGACAGGGCGCTCTGGAAACACCATATATTTT. Residues: CASRGTGRSGNTIYF. The chain links TRBV6-5 to TRBJ1-3; 9 nucleotides line up with TRBD1. Germline V CDR1 and CDR2: MNHEY, SVGAGI. This CDR3 has 15 amino acids. The V segment lost 6 bases and the J segment 0 bases; nucleotides outside the gene matches: 3.

The chain employs TRBV28 and TRBJ1-4; tentative D call: TRBD1 (5 bases). V lost 4 bases to trimming and J lost 3 bases, with 18 bases between them. CDR3 length equals 17 residues. Germline V gene data show CDR1 as MDHEN and CDR2 as SYDVKM. The CDR3 loop is CASSSPPGVGPNEKLFF. The CDR3 DNA reads as TGTGCCAGCAGTTCCCCACCGGGTGTGGGGCCTAATGAAAAACTGTTTTTT.

The rearrangement links TRBV24-1 to TRBJ2-2, with 12 positions matching TRBD2. The junction had 5 bases not matched to a gene; V was cut back by 4 bases and J by 3 bases. CDR1 is KGHDR and CDR2 is SFDVKD in the germline V gene. The CDR3 loop spans 17 amino acids. The CDR3 protein is CATSDPSGGGYTGELFF. CDR3 sequence (DNA): TGTGCCACCAGTGACCCTAGCGGGGGGGGGTACACCGGGGAGCTGTTTTTT.

This sequence joins TRBV2 and TRBJ2-5; possibly TRBD2 for D (5 bases). Germline values: CDR1 SNHLY, CDR2 FYNNEI. V lost 8 bases and J lost 3, with 13 bases in between. CDR3 size: 13 residues. CDR3 DNA: TGTGCCAGCGCCCGGGGTCTCGAAGAGACCCAGTACTTC. It encodes CASARGLEETQYF.

This chain uses TRBV5-4 with TRBJ2-2, with 10 bases fitting TRBD2. Germline trimming cut 4 bases from V and 1 base from J; bases unmatched to any gene: 10. The CDR3 covers 18 residues. Germline-derived CDR1 and CDR2 are SGHNT and YYREEE (reference sequence). The CDR3 sequence: CASSQKVLAGGNTGELFF. The CDR3 coding sequence is TGTGCCAGCAGCCAAAAAGTGTTAGCGGGGGGGAACACCGGGGAGCTGTTTTTT.

The CDR3 bases are TGTGCCAGCAGTTTGGGAGGGTCCACTGAAGCTTTCTTT. Translated: CASSLGGSTEAFF. This chain links TRBV27 with TRBJ1-1, with D uncertain. Germline V gene data show CDR1 as MNHEY and CDR2 as SMNVEV (reference sequence). Trimming left V 3 bases short and J 4 bases short, with 9 bases between. The CDR3 sequence is 13 residues long.

Turning to this clone: A read error may produce the germline difference seen at one junction end. The genes are TRBV7-9 and TRBJ1-4, with TRBD1 as a possible D gene (6 bases). The CDR3 is made up of 15 amino acids. Germline V gives CDR1 SEHNR, CDR2 FQNEAQ (reference sequence). The CDR3 reads CASSLAGAPVGKLFF. CDR3 sequence (DNA): TGTGCCAGCAGCCTAGCAGGGGCCCCCGTTGGAAAACTGTTTTTT.

V gene TRBV6-5 combines with J gene TRBJ2-7; D may be TRBD1 (6 bases). The CDR3 extends over 14 amino acids. Germline loops: CDR1 MNHEY, CDR2 SVGAGI. Trimming cost V 6 bases and J 2 bases, with 14 bases left between them. The CDR3 loop is CASSTTGETYEQYF. The CDR3 DNA reads as TGTGCCAGCAGCACGACAGGTGAGACCTACGAGCAGTACTTC.

The rearrangement joins TRBV28 to TRBJ1-6; 8 bases map to TRBD1. J was trimmed by 9 bases and V by 1 base; bases with no gene match: 5. There are 15 residues in the CDR3. CDR1 MDHEN and CDR2 SYDVKM come from the germline V gene. The CDR3 region is CASSLLAGGVSPLHF. CDR3 coding DNA: TGTGCCAGCAGTTTATTGGCAGGGGGCGTTTCACCCCTCCACTTT.

This chain joins TRBV11-1 and TRBJ1-2; D is unclear. The germline V gene has CDR1 SGHAT and CDR2 FQDESV (reference sequence). CDR3 length equals 11 residues. The germline V and J ends were trimmed by 5 bases and 7 bases, with 8 bases remaining between them. The CDR3 loop is CASSRGSGYTF. CDR3 DNA: TGTGCCAGCAGCCGGGGAAGTGGCTACACCTTC.

V is TRBV3-1 (or the pseudogene TRBV3-2) and J is TRBJ1-4; no clear D gene. V was pared by 1 base and J by 8 bases, with 8 bases between. CDR3 length: 13 residues. In germline, CDR1 is LGHDT, CDR2 YNNKEL (reference sequence). The CDR3, as DNA: TGTGCCAGCAGCCAAGGAGGCGGGGAAAAACTGTTTTTT. Encoded protein: CASSQGGGEKLFF.